Listed below are T cell receptor beta chains from one sample, sequenced in a study of T cell responses to AZD1222 COVID-19 vaccine. TCRdb keeps only in-frame clones here, not all; method: immunoSEQ multiplex PCR. This repertoire shows about 110,000 clones, approximately 89% found once; its top ten account for 3% to 3.5%. The material was peripheral blood, obtained on day 0 of MenACWY control vaccination. These receptors were taken from an adult in good health. CDR3s include the opening cysteine and the closing phenylalanine or tryptophan. The D gene is left open where the match is weak. Some rows have no size entry. The others give once, few or many, or a class for an expanded clone.

J gene: TRBJ1-6; V gene: TRBV7-9; D gene: -; clone size: once; CDR3 DNA: TGTGCCAGCAGCTCACAGGGAGGGAATTCACCCCTCCACTTT; CDR3 protein: CASSSQGGNSPLHF
J gene: TRBJ2-7; V gene: TRBV11-2; D gene: -; clone size: once; CDR3 DNA: TGTGCCAGCAGCCTACCCTACGAGCAGTACTTC; CDR3 protein: CASSLPYEQYF
J gene: TRBJ1-5; V gene: TRBV11-2; D gene: TRBD1; clone size: -; CDR3 DNA: TGTGCCAGCAGCCCTCGACAGGGAGGGCAGCCCCAGCATTTT; CDR3 protein: CASSPRQGGQPQHF
J gene: TRBJ2-3; V gene: TRBV6-4; D gene: TRBD2; clone size: -; CDR3 DNA: TGTGCCAGCAGTGAGGGGACTAGCGGGGGCCCAGATACGCAGTATTTT; CDR3 protein: CASSEGTSGGPDTQYF
J gene: TRBJ1-4; V gene: TRBV6-5; D gene: -; clone size: -; CDR3 DNA: TGTGCCAGCAGTTACCGGACTGGTAGAAATGAAAAACTGTTTTTT; CDR3 protein: CASSYRTGRNEKLFF
J gene: TRBJ2-2; V gene: TRBV27; D gene: -; clone size: -; CDR3 DNA: TGTGCCAGCAGTTTCGGCGGGGAGCTGTTTTTT; CDR3 protein: CASSFGGELFF
J gene: TRBJ2-7; V gene: TRBV19; D gene: TRBD1; clone size: -; CDR3 DNA: TGTGCCAGTAGTCCCGGACAGGGTCTGTACTACGAGCAGTACTTC; CDR3 protein: CASSPGQGLYYEQYF
J gene: TRBJ2-3; V gene: TRBV19; D gene: -; clone size: -; CDR3 DNA: TGTGCCAGTAGTATCTCCCGGTCAAGGGCCGGTACGCAGTATTTT; CDR3 protein: CASSISRSRAGTQYF
J gene: TRBJ1-5; V gene: TRBV2; D gene: -; clone size: -; CDR3 DNA: TGTGCCAGCAGTGATGCGCAGGGCAATCAGCCCCAGCATTTT; CDR3 protein: CASSDAQGNQPQHF
J gene: TRBJ1-2; V gene: TRBV5-4; D gene: TRBD1; clone size: -; CDR3 DNA: TGTGCCAGCAGCTTACAGGGGGTTTCTGGCTACACCTTC; CDR3 protein: CASSLQGVSGYTF
J gene: TRBJ2-1; V gene: TRBV7-2; D gene: -; clone size: once; CDR3 DNA: TGTGCCAGCAGCTTCCTAAGCGGAAGCTCCTACAATGAGCAGTTCTTC; CDR3 protein: CASSFLSGSSYNEQFF
J gene: TRBJ2-3; V gene: TRBV4-3; D gene: -; clone size: -; CDR3 DNA: TGCGCCAGCAGCGCCCCGCAGTATTTT; CDR3 protein: CASSAPQYF
J gene: TRBJ1-1; V gene: TRBV4-3; D gene: TRBD1; clone size: -; CDR3 DNA: TGCGCCAGCAGCCTGGACAGGGGAGGCACTGAAGCTTTCTTT; CDR3 protein: CASSLDRGGTEAFF
J gene: TRBJ2-1; V gene: TRBV4-3; D gene: -; clone size: -; CDR3 DNA: TGCGCCAGCAGCCAAGGGGAAACAGGGTGGAATGAGCAGTTCTTC; CDR3 protein: CASSQGETGWNEQFF
J gene: TRBJ1-5; V gene: TRBV2; D gene: -; clone size: -; CDR3 DNA: TGTGCCAGCAAACCGCGAGGGGCGGGGGATCAGCCCCAGCATTTT; CDR3 protein: CASKPRGAGDQPQHF
J gene: TRBJ1-2; V gene: TRBV6-5; D gene: TRBD1; clone size: -; CDR3 DNA: TGTGCCAGCGGGGGACAGGGGGCTTACTATGGCTACACCTTC; CDR3 protein: CASGGQGAYYGYTF
J gene: TRBJ1-1; V gene: TRBV11-3; D gene: TRBD1; clone size: -; CDR3 DNA: TGTGCCAGCAGCTCACAGGGGTTGACTGAAGCTTTCTTT; CDR3 protein: CASSSQGLTEAFF
J gene: TRBJ1-2; V gene: TRBV7-9; D gene: -; clone size: once; CDR3 DNA: TGTGCCAGCGGGGGCCGAACCGAGGGCTACACCTTC; CDR3 protein: CASGGRTEGYTF
J gene: TRBJ1-3; V gene: TRBV4-3; D gene: TRBD1; clone size: -; CDR3 DNA: TGCGCCAGCAGCCCCCGGACAGGGGACACCATATATTTT; CDR3 protein: CASSPRTGDTIYF
J gene: TRBJ1-1; V gene: TRBV27; D gene: TRBD1; clone size: -; CDR3 DNA: TGTGCCAGCAGGACCCAGGACAGGAGCGAACAAGGTAAAGCTTTCTTT; CDR3 protein: CASRTQDRSEQGKAFF
J gene: TRBJ2-5; V gene: TRBV9; D gene: TRBD2; clone size: once; CDR3 DNA: TGTGCCAGCAGCGTCGGACTAGCGGGGGGGCACGAGACCCAGTACTTC; CDR3 protein: CASSVGLAGGHETQYF
J gene: TRBJ2-3; V gene: TRBV6-4; D gene: -; clone size: few; CDR3 DNA: TGTGCCAGCAGTGAGTCTAGGAATCCCACAGATACGCAGTATTTT; CDR3 protein: CASSESRNPTDTQYF
J gene: TRBJ2-7; V gene: TRBV11-2; D gene: -; clone size: few; CDR3 DNA: TGTGCCAGCAGCTTAGGAGGGGGAGGATCCTACGAGCAGTACTTC; CDR3 protein: CASSLGGGGSYEQYF
J gene: TRBJ2-1; V gene: TRBV6-5; D gene: -; clone size: -; CDR3 DNA: TGTGCCAGCAGAAAGACAGGTCTTAACAATGAGCAGTTCTTC; CDR3 protein: CASRKTGLNNEQFF
J gene: TRBJ2-7; V gene: TRBV29-1; D gene: TRBD2; clone size: -; CDR3 DNA: TGCAGCGTTGGCACTAGCGGGACCTACGAGCAGTACTTC; CDR3 protein: CSVGTSGTYEQYF
J gene: TRBJ2-7; V gene: TRBV24-1; D gene: TRBD1; clone size: -; CDR3 DNA: TGTGCCACCAGTGTGGGAGGACAGGGTGGCGACGAGCAGTACTTC; CDR3 protein: CATSVGGQGGDEQYF
J gene: TRBJ1-5; V gene: TRBV6-1; D gene: -; clone size: few; CDR3 DNA: TGTGCCAGCAGTGACCCCGACATTGGCAATCAGCCCCAGCATTTT; CDR3 protein: CASSDPDIGNQPQHF
J gene: TRBJ1-4; V gene: TRBV6-5; D gene: -; clone size: -; CDR3 DNA: TGTGCCAGCAGTTACGTGGGCGCCGGCGAAAAACTGTTTTTT; CDR3 protein: CASSYVGAGEKLFF
J gene: TRBJ1-1; V gene: TRBV12-5; D gene: -; clone size: -; CDR3 DNA: TGTGCTAGTGGTTTGTCCTCGACAGGGAACACTGAAGCTTTCTTT; CDR3 protein: CASGLSSTGNTEAFF
J gene: TRBJ2-3; V gene: TRBV27; D gene: -; clone size: -; CDR3 DNA: TGTGCCAGCAGTTTGGATGGACACCCGTATGCCACAGATACGCAGTATTTT; CDR3 protein: CASSLDGHPYATDTQYF
J gene: TRBJ1-1; V gene: TRBV5-1; D gene: -; clone size: -; CDR3 DNA: TGCGCCAGCAACCACCTCGACAGCACTGAAGCTTTCTTT; CDR3 protein: CASNHLDSTEAFF
J gene: TRBJ1-2; V gene: TRBV2; D gene: -; clone size: -; CDR3 DNA: TGTGCCAGCAGTATAGGTTGGCAGGACGGTGGCTACACCTTC; CDR3 protein: CASSIGWQDGGYTF
J gene: TRBJ1-2; V gene: TRBV15; D gene: TRBD1; clone size: -; CDR3 DNA: TGTGCCACCAGCAGCAATACAGGGGTTAACTATGGCTACACCTTC; CDR3 protein: CATSSNTGVNYGYTF
J gene: TRBJ1-5; V gene: TRBV30; D gene: -; clone size: -; CDR3 DNA: TGTGCCTGGAGTGCCGTACAGGGAAATCAGCCCCAGCATTTT; CDR3 protein: CAWSAVQGNQPQHF
J gene: TRBJ2-5; V gene: TRBV15; D gene: -; clone size: -; CDR3 DNA: TGTGCCACCAGGGGGGCAGTCCGCGAGACCCAGTACTTC; CDR3 protein: CATRGAVRETQYF
J gene: TRBJ2-2; V gene: TRBV27; D gene: -; clone size: -; CDR3 DNA: TGTGCCAGCAGTTTATCGACCAGAAACACCGGGGAGCTGTTTTTT; CDR3 protein: CASSLSTRNTGELFF
J gene: TRBJ1-2; V gene: TRBV27; D gene: -; clone size: -; CDR3 DNA: TGTGCCAGCAGCCTGCATGCGGTGCAGGGGTATGGCTACACCTTC; CDR3 protein: CASSLHAVQGYGYTF
J gene: TRBJ2-7; V gene: TRBV9; D gene: -; clone size: -; CDR3 DNA: TGTGCCAGCAGCGTAGATAACGGGAACTACGAGCAGTACTTC; CDR3 protein: CASSVDNGNYEQYF
J gene: TRBJ1-2; V gene: TRBV6-5; D gene: -; clone size: -; CDR3 DNA: TGTGCCAGCAGTTACGGCAGGGGTTATGGCTACACCTTC; CDR3 protein: CASSYGRGYGYTF
J gene: TRBJ1-5; V gene: TRBV12-3/TRBV12-4; D gene: -; clone size: -; CDR3 DNA: TGTGCCAGCAGTTTTGGAGGAGGACAGCCCCAGCATTTT; CDR3 protein: CASSFGGGQPQHF
J gene: TRBJ1-5; V gene: TRBV12-3/TRBV12-4; D gene: -; clone size: -; CDR3 DNA: TGTGCCAGCAGCCCCCGGGACAATCAGCCCCAGCATTTT; CDR3 protein: CASSPRDNQPQHF
J gene: TRBJ1-5; V gene: TRBV19; D gene: -; clone size: -; CDR3 DNA: TGTGCCAGTACCCAGCGAAGTGTTGGGAATCAGCCCCAGCATTTT; CDR3 protein: CASTQRSVGNQPQHF
J gene: TRBJ1-6; V gene: TRBV7-8; D gene: TRBD1; clone size: -; CDR3 DNA: TGTGCCAGCAGCTTAGCCGTAATGAGGACAGGGGGCGAATCACCCCTCCACTTT; CDR3 protein: CASSLAVMRTGGESPLHF
J gene: TRBJ1-1; V gene: TRBV12-3/TRBV12-4; D gene: -; clone size: -; CDR3 DNA: TGTGCCAGCAGTCCAAGCCCCACTGAAGCTTTCTTT; CDR3 protein: CASSPSPTEAFF
J gene: TRBJ1-2; V gene: TRBV18; D gene: -; clone size: -; CDR3 DNA: TGTGCCAGCTCAACGACAGAAGAAGATGGCTACACCTTC; CDR3 protein: CASSTTEEDGYTF
J gene: TRBJ2-3; V gene: TRBV7-8; D gene: -; clone size: -; CDR3 DNA: TGTGCCAGCAGTAGCCAGGGGTTGACAGATACGCAGTATTTT; CDR3 protein: CASSSQGLTDTQYF